This T cell receptor (beta chain) was identified in a study of immune characterization of retroperitoneal liposarcoma. The germline gives CDR1 SGHTA, CDR2 FQGNSA. The CDR3 loop spans 20 amino acids. The ends were cut back, 3 bases at V and 6 bases at J, with 30 bases in the middle. TCRdb re-called the PCR reads through MiXCR, storing one row per CDR3 protein. The profile shows around 7,000 distinct CDR3 sequences, approximately 30% of them singletons. Within the sample, this clonotype is hyperexpanded. The TCR originated in a male donor with retroperitoneal liposarcoma. Material: blood. J is TRBJ2-1 and V is TRBV7-2; D might be TRBD1 (6 bases). CDR3 residues: CASSFMTGFSRWRPGNEQFF. DNA for the CDR3: TGTGCCAGCAGCTTTATGACAGGTTTTTCCCGGTGGAGGCCCGGCAATGAGCAGTTCTTC.